Each of the 28 T cell receptor beta chains below was sequenced from the same sample in a study of cytomegalovirus exposure and HLA in healthy donors. The data were produced by immunoSEQ multiplex PCR, yet TCRdb's version contains in-frame clones alone and is incomplete. The table lists some 350,000 clones, about nine tenths of them singletons, with over 1% in the top ten. Source material: PBMCs. The receptor set was obtained from a woman in her thirties in good health and CMV-seropositive.

The chain carries TRBV28 and TRBJ2-5; possible D gene TRBD2, 6 bases. Germline CDR1 MDHEN, CDR2 SYDVKM. V gave up 10 bases and J gave up 4 bases, with 19 bases separating them. The CDR3 is made up of 14 amino acids. CDR3 sequence (DNA): TGTGCCACTACGGACGCAGGAGGGCGAGAGACCCAGTACTTC. It codes for CATTDAGGRETQYF.

The rearrangement uses TRBV3-2 and TRBJ2-1. TRBV3-2 is an annotated pseudogene. This CDR3 has 9 amino acids. CDR3 region: CASRGEQFF. DNA of the CDR3: TGTGCCAGCAGGGGTGAGCAGTTCTTC.

The chain carries TRBV28 and TRBJ2-7; D perhaps matches TRBD2 (6 bases). Germline V gene sequence: CDR1 MDHEN, CDR2 SYDVKM. There are 17 residues in the CDR3. Trimming left V 5 bases short and J 5 bases short, with 25 bases between. The CDR3 nucleotides read TGTGCCAGCAGTCCCCGGGGCGTTGGCGAGGGCGGGGACGAGCAGTACTTC. The encoded protein is CASSPRGVGEGGDEQYF.

The V gene is TRBV27, the J gene TRBJ1-2, with D possibly matching TRBD1 (6 bases). This CDR3 region has 15 residues. The germline V gene encodes CDR1 MNHEY and CDR2 SMNVEV (reference sequence). V lost 3 bases and J lost 5, with 16 bases in between. CDR3 loop: CASSFQGQPSYGYTF. The DNA of the CDR3 is TGTGCCAGCAGTTTTCAGGGACAACCGTCTTATGGCTACACCTTC.

This chain uses TRBV10-2 with TRBJ2-7; D might be TRBD1 or TRBD2, each matching 5 bases. This CDR3 comprises 13 residues. From germline, CDR1 is WSHSY and CDR2 SAAADI. The V end lost 0 bases, the J end lost 5 bases, and 8 bases lay between the germline ends. In nucleotides, the CDR3 is TGCGCCAGCAGTGAGTCGATGGGGGACGAGCAGTACTTC. Translated: CASSESMGDEQYF.

The chain recombines TRBV4-3 with TRBJ2-7; D possibly uses TRBD1 or TRBD2 (6 bases each). Trimming took off 0 bases at V and 2 bases at J, with 20 bases between the two ends. The CDR3 sequence is 18 residues long. Germline V gives CDR1 LGHNA, CDR2 YSLEER. This chain's CDR3 is CASSQDRGGWTGTYEQYF. The CDR3 nucleotides read TGCGCCAGCAGCCAAGATCGAGGGGGGTGGACCGGGACCTACGAGCAGTACTTC.

This rearrangement joins TRBV7-9 to TRBJ2-7, with TRBD1 matching over 12 bases. The CDR3 consists of 18 residues. The V and J ends lost 2 bases and 0 bases, in that order; junction bases with no gene match: 8. Germline loops: CDR1 SEHNR, CDR2 FQNEAQ (reference sequence). The CDR3 sequence is CASSLSPGTGGASYEQYF. The CDR3 DNA follows: TGTGCCAGCAGCTTAAGCCCCGGGACAGGGGGCGCCTCCTACGAGCAGTACTTC.

The rearrangement uses TRBV28 and TRBJ2-7, with 13 bases aligning to TRBD2. J gave up 0 bases and V 5 bases, and 7 bases lay outside the gene matches. The germline V gene encodes CDR1 MDHEN and CDR2 SYDVKM. The CDR3 totals 17 residues. The CDR3 loop reads CASSLGLAGKSSYEQYF. The CDR3 DNA reads as TGTGCCAGCAGTCTGGGACTAGCGGGGAAAAGCTCCTACGAGCAGTACTTC.

The chain is built from TRBV7-6 and TRBJ1-5, with D hard to call. In germline, CDR1 is SGHVS, CDR2 FNYEAQ. The germline V and J ends were trimmed by 0 bases and 0 bases, with 3 bases remaining between them. The CDR3 contains 14 residues. CDR3 loop: CASSLASSNQPQHF. In DNA, the CDR3 is TGTGCCAGCAGCTTAGCCAGTAGCAATCAGCCCCAGCATTTT.

The rearrangement joins TRBV7-2 to TRBJ2-1, with 12 bases lining up with TRBD2. This CDR3 has 19 residues. V lost 5 bases to trimming and J lost 4 bases; unmatched junction nucleotides: 15. Germline V gene data show CDR1 as SGHTA and CDR2 as FQGNSA. The CDR3 spells CASSPFVLAGGSDYNEQFF. The CDR3 DNA reads as TGTGCCAGCAGCCCATTCGTTCTAGCGGGGGGGAGCGATTACAATGAGCAGTTCTTC.

This rearrangement joins TRBV7-3 to TRBJ1-2; 7 bases agree with TRBD1. Unmatched junction bases numbered 7, after V lost 5 bases and J lost 4 bases. The germline gives CDR1 SGHTA, CDR2 FQGTGA. The CDR3 consists of 14 residues. CDR3 nucleotide sequence: TGTGCCAGCAGCCCGGACAGGAGCTCCTATGGCTACACCTTC. Residues: CASSPDRSSYGYTF.

The chain uses TRBV6-1 and TRBJ1-1; D ambiguous. The CDR3 runs 13 residues. CDR1 is MNHNS and CDR2 is SASEGT in the germline V gene. V lost 6 bases and J 3 bases, leaving 11 bases between the germline ends. CDR3 sequence reads: CASRKNKDTEAFF. The CDR3 coding sequence is TGTGCCAGCAGGAAAAACAAGGACACTGAAGCTTTCTTT.

V gene TRBV2 combines with J gene TRBJ2-7; 7 bases agree with TRBD1. CDR1 and CDR2 (germline): SNHLY, FYNNEI. The trim removed 5 bases at V and 2 bases at J, leaving 6 bases unmatched. The CDR3 loop spans 14 amino acids. CDR3 sequence: CASSLPGGAYEQYF. The CDR3 DNA follows: TGTGCCAGCAGTCTCCCAGGGGGTGCCTACGAGCAGTACTTC.

This sequence joins TRBV11-3 and TRBJ1-3; D ambiguous. This CDR3 is 17 amino acids long. Germline values: CDR1 SGHNT, CDR2 YENEEA. V lost 1 base, J lost 0 bases, and 13 bases lay in between. CDR3 sequence (DNA): TGTGCCAGCAGCTTAGGGCGCGGCGCCAGCTCTGGAAACACCATATATTTT. As protein: CASSLGRGASSGNTIYF.

The chain recombines TRBV7-3 with TRBJ2-2, with D perhaps matching TRBD2 (6 bases). CDR1 is SGHTA and CDR2 is FQGTGA in the germline V gene. The length of the CDR3 is 15 residues. The V and J ends lost 2 bases and 6 bases respectively, with 13 bases between them. CDR3 sequence: CASSLVSGVAGELFF. In DNA form, the CDR3 reads TGTGCCAGCAGCTTAGTCTCGGGAGTCGCCGGGGAGCTGTTTTTT.

V and J are TRBV30 and TRBJ2-3, with 7 bases identical to TRBD1. Germline V CDR1 and CDR2: GTSNPN, SVGIG (reference sequence). Trimming at V came to 2 bases and at J to 1 base, leaving 0 bases not matched to a gene. The CDR3 has 13 residues. The CDR3 sequence is CAWSQGGTDTQYF. For the CDR3, the DNA is TGTGCCTGGAGTCAGGGGGGCACAGATACGCAGTATTTT.

The chain links TRBV7-9 to TRBJ1-2; 7 bases agree with TRBD1. The CDR3 runs 13 residues. Unmatched junction bases numbered 5, after V lost 5 bases and J lost 5 bases. Looked up from germline, CDR1 is SEHNR and CDR2 is FQNEAQ (reference sequence). The CDR3 sequence is CASSRDSLYGYTF. In DNA, the CDR3 is TGTGCCAGCAGCCGGGACAGCTTATATGGCTACACCTTC.

The chain is built from TRBV6-4 and TRBJ1-4, with D maybe TRBD1 (5 bases). CDR1 and CDR2 from the germline V gene are MRHNA and SNTAGT. This CDR3 region has 15 residues. V dropped 2 bases and J dropped 5 bases, with 12 bases sitting between them. The CDR3 coding sequence is TGTGCCAGCAGTGACCTGGACAAGAACAATGAAAAACTGTTTTTT. It encodes CASSDLDKNNEKLFF.

This sequence joins TRBV5-1 and TRBJ2-2; TRBD2 might be the D (5 bases). The V and J ends lost 0 bases and 5 bases respectively, with 14 bases between them. Germline V gene data show CDR1 as SGHRS and CDR2 as YFSETQ. This CDR3 is 16 amino acids long. The CDR3 bases are TGCGCCAGCAGCTTGGCCGTTAGCGCCGGAACCGGGGAGCTGTTTTTT. It translates to CASSLAVSAGTGELFF. Full variable domain (remainder filled in from reference TRBV5-1 and TRBJ2-2): KAGVTQTPRYLIKTRGQQVTLSCSPISGHRSVSWYQQTPGQGLQFLFEYFSETQRNKGNFPGRFSGRQFSNSRSEMNVSTLELGDSALYLCASSLAVSAGTGELFFGEGSRLTVL.

This clone came up a few times. The chain uses TRBV18 and TRBJ2-5, with 7 positions matching TRBD2. With 6 bases clipped from V and 3 bases from J, the junction kept 1 base outside the gene matches. Germline values: CDR1 KGHSH, CDR2 LQKENI. CDR3 length: 12 residues. The CDR3 reads CASSGTKETQYF. In nucleotides, the CDR3 is TGTGCCAGCTCCGGGACTAAAGAGACCCAGTACTTC.

This sequence joins TRBV14 and TRBJ1-6, with D possibly being TRBD1 (6 bases). Trimming pared 0 bases from V and 8 bases from J, leaving 11 bases between. This CDR3 region has 15 residues. Germline values: CDR1 SGHDN, CDR2 FVKESK. Here the CDR3 reads CASSQEGGLDSPLHF. The CDR3 DNA reads TGTGCCAGCAGCCAAGAGGGGGGCCTAGATTCACCCCTCCACTTT.

The chain uses TRBV29-1 and TRBJ2-1, with 13 bases fitting TRBD2. The CDR3 consists of 19 residues. Germline assignment: CDR1 SQVTM and CDR2 ANQGSEA. Trimming took 3 bases from V and 8 from J; bases not matched to a gene: 19. CDR3 amino acids: CSVDPTSGRARVSVDEQFF. The CDR3 bases are TGCAGCGTTGATCCTACTAGCGGGAGGGCCAGAGTAAGTGTCGATGAGCAGTTCTTC.

The genes are TRBV27 and TRBJ2-1, with 9 bases lining up with TRBD2. Germline V gene data show CDR1 as MNHEY and CDR2 as SMNVEV (reference sequence). This CDR3 is built from 14 residues. V was clipped by 3 bases and J by 8 bases; unmatched bases: 5. The CDR3 spells CASSFLAGYDEQFF. CDR3 coding DNA: TGTGCCAGCAGTTTTCTAGCGGGGTACGATGAGCAGTTCTTC.

This chain joins TRBV5-4 and TRBJ2-5, with a possible D match to TRBD2 (6 bases). The CDR3 loop spans 15 amino acids. Germline CDR1 is SGHNT and CDR2 is YYREEE (reference sequence). V gave up 5 bases and J gave up 3 bases, with 17 bases separating them. The CDR3 DNA is TGTGCCAGCAGTAGTAGGGGAGGCTTTAAAGAGACCCAGTACTTC. It specifies CASSSRGGFKETQYF. Filled out from reference TRBV5-4 and TRBJ2-5, the complete variable domain reads ETGVTQSPTHLIKTRGQQVTLRCSSQSGHNTVSWYQQALGQGPQFIFQYYREEENGRGNFPPRFSGLQFPNYSSELNVNALELDDSALYLCASSSRGGFKETQYFGPGTRLLVL.

This chain connects TRBV6-5 to TRBJ2-1, with 12 positions matching TRBD2. Germline CDR1 MNHEY, CDR2 SVGAGI. Trimming cost V 3 bases and J 4 bases; bases outside gene matches: 4. This CDR3 contains 16 residues. Written as DNA, the CDR3 is TGTGCCAGCAGTTATTTGACTAGCGGGAGTTACAATGAGCAGTTCTTC. Residues: CASSYLTSGSYNEQFF.

V usage is TRBV2 and J usage is TRBJ1-2; TRBD1 agrees at 7 bases. The germline gives CDR1 SNHLY, CDR2 FYNNEI. This CDR3 comprises 13 residues. V lost 6 bases to trimming and J lost 4 bases; unmatched junction nucleotides: 5. CDR3 region: CASREGAVYGYTF. The CDR3 region has the DNA TGTGCCAGCAGGGAGGGGGCGGTCTATGGCTACACCTTC. Looking up the rest from reference TRBV2 and TRBJ1-2 gives the full variable domain: EPEVTQTPSHQVTQMGQEVILRCVPISNHLYFYWYRQILGQKVEFLVSFYNNEISEKSEIFDDQFSVERPDGSNFTLKIRSTKLEDSAMYFCASREGAVYGYTFGSGTRLTVV.

The V gene is TRBV25-1, the J gene TRBJ2-1; possibly TRBD1 for D (7 bases). The germline CDR1 and CDR2 sequences are MGHDK and SYGVNS. V shed 5 bases and J shed 8 bases, with 16 bases lying between them. This CDR3 comprises 14 residues. CDR3 DNA sequence: TGTGCCAGCAGTAGGTCAGGGGGGTGGCATGAGCAGTTCTTC. Its protein is CASSRSGGWHEQFF.

This sequence joins TRBV28 and TRBJ2-1; 7 bases are a match to TRBD2. V lost 4 bases to trimming and J lost 7 bases; unmatched junction nucleotides: 10. This CDR3 is 15 amino acids long. CDR1 MDHEN and CDR2 SYDVKM come from the germline V gene. CDR3 residues: CASSSPGARGNEQFF. The CDR3 DNA follows: TGTGCCAGCAGTTCCCCTGGGGCGCGGGGGAATGAGCAGTTCTTC.